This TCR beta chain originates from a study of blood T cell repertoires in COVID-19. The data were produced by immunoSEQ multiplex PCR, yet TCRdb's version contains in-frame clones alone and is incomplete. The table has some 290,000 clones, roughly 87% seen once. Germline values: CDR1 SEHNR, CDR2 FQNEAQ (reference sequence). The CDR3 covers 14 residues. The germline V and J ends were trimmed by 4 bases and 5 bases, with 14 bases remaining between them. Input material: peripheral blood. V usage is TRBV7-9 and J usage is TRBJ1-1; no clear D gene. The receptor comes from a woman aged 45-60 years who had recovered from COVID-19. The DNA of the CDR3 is TGTGCCAGCAGCTCCTCGCCAGGAGGAACTGAAGCTTTCTTT. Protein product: CASSSSPGGTEAFF.